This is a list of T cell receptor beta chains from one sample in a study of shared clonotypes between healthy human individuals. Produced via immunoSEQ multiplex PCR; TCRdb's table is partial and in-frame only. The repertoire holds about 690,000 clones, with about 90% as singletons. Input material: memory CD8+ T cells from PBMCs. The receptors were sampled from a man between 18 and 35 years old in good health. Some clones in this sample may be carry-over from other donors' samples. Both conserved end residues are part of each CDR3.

CAISEVERFYNEQFF	TRBV10-3
CAWTSGSEGPSEQYF	TRBV30
CASSDPTPGTGRMDEQFF	TRBV2
CASSRLLRDGELANYGYTF	TRBV27
CASSQLLGDRLPSYEQYF	TRBV21-1
CASSTPAAEIYNEQFF	TRBV19
CAISGLAGVTEQFF	TRBV10-3
CASSLGFVAGGDPRQFF	TRBV27
CASSYSHGNEQFF	TRBV6-6
CASSQETSGVYEQYF	TRBV4-3
CASSFGTGLYEQYF	TRBV5-1
CATRGGERSQPQHF	TRBV2
CSVLGDRRDYGYTF	TRBV29-1
CASSSRGDTEAFF	TRBV27
CASSVGMGNLNYGYTF	TRBV9
CASSLNGNTGELFF	TRBV7-9
CASSLGRLDRRYGYTF	TRBV7-9
CASSDSSYNEQFF	TRBV6-4
CANDYGTGGGYTF	TRBV2
CASSSTLAATYEQYF	TRBV4-1
CASSVRDSHTEAFF	TRBV9
CAWSVLLGRRNGRNEQFF	TRBV30
CATSPGPRPGQPQHF	TRBV27
CASSLAQAAFDEQFF	TRBV7-6
CASSPKNPFYNEQFF	TRBV28
CASSFKAVLLTYEQYF	TRBV28
CASSPPGAGYEQYF	TRBV5-1
CASSVPMDTEAFF	TRBV5-5
CASSEWGQGFSYEQYF	TRBV6-1
CASSPSARSYEQYF	TRBV7-6
CASSQENRDMRPTNEKLFF	TRBV14
CASSPRGGKYEQYF	TRBV7-6
CASVYGTGRGNTIYF	TRBV2
CASSLFSRHGDEKLFF	TRBV11-2
CASSPTENSGNTIYF	TRBV28
CAWSMKGRAGYTF	TRBV30
CASSAYGTDTQYF	TRBV9
CACQEGQHYEQYF	TRBV7-9
CASSIRRQRDQPQHF	TRBV19
CASSRGRIYGYTF	TRBV27
CASRWRGIAGGSYNEQFF	TRBV28
CASSTRQGAGENIQYF	TRBV7-9
CASSIRDNLYEQYF	TRBV28
CATQRVAGLHNEQFF	TRBV7-9
CASTNYNQPQHF	TRBV28
CASSVGGLAGGYYNEQFF	TRBV9
CASSLNVGNRVDEQFF	TRBV11-2
CASSEVPDRVYPEKLFF	TRBV6-1
CASSRRGERSSYEQYF	TRBV4-1
CASSNSGTGEIGQYF	TRBV27
CAIKNRGNTEAFF	TRBV19
CASSVRTASSYNEQFF	TRBV9